The TCR beta chain under discussion was sequenced for a study of regulatory T cells in long-lasting Graves disease. This clonotype came up many times. Its antigen is not identified. Study-level findings and limits: Among samples with persistent disease, TRBV28, TRBJ1-2 and TRBJ2-5 were favored.

Researchers made TCR beta libraries by using iRepertoire HTBI primers and running Arm-PCR on CDR3 regions. Each CDR3 protein is one row after TCRdb ran MiXCR on the multiplex PCR reads. The sample has 350,000 to 450,000 distinct CDR3 sequences; less than 25% are singletons. Time point defined: persistent/refractory GD, antithyroid drugs over 5 years with positive TRAb. Construction of the TCR library relied on RNA isolated from PBMCs. V was pared by 2 bases and J by 5 bases, with 16 bases between. This CDR3 contains 15 residues. The genes are TRBV12-3 or TRBV12-4 and TRBJ2-7; D is unclear. This sequence was found in a female donor with Graves disease. The input for sequencing was peripheral blood mononuclear cells (PBMCs), taken when the disease was refractory, from a patient treated with antithyroid drugs. The CDR3 DNA reads as TGTGCCAGCAGTTTAAACGGCGGTGGAGTCAACGAGCAGTACTTC. It specifies CASSLNGGGVNEQYF.